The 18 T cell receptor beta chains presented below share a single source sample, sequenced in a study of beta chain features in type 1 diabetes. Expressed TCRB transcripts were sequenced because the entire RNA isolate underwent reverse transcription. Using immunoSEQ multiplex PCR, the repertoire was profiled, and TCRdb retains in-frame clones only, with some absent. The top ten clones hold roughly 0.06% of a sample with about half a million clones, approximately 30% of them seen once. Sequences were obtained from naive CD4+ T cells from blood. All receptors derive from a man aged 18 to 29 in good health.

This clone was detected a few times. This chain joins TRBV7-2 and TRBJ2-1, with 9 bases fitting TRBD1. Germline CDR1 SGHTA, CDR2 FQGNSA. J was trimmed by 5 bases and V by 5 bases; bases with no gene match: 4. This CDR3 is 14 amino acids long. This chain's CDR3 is CASSARTGDNEQFF. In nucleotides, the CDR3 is TGTGCCAGCAGCGCTCGGACAGGGGACAATGAGCAGTTCTTC.

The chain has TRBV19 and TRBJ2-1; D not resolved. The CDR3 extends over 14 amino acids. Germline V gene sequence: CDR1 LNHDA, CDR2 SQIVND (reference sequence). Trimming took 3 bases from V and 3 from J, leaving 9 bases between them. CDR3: CASSMSVFYNEQFF. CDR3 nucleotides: TGTGCCAGTAGTATGTCCGTATTCTACAATGAGCAGTTCTTC. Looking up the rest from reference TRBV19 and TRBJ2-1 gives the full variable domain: DGGITQSPKYLFRKEGQNVTLSCEQNLNHDAMYWYRQDPGQGLRLIYYSQIVNDFQKGDIAEGYSVSREKKESFPLTVTSAQKNPTAFYLCASSMSVFYNEQFFGPGTRLTVL.

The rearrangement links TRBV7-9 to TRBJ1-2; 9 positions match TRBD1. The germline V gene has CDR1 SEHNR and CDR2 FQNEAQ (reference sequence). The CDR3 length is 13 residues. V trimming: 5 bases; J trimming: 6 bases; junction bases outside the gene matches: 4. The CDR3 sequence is CASSRGQGDGYTF. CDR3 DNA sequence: TGTGCCAGCAGCCGGGGACAGGGAGATGGCTACACCTTC. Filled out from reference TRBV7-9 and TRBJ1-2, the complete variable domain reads DTGVSQNPRHKITKRGQNVTFRCDPISEHNRLYWYRQTLGQGPEFLTYFQNEAQLEKSRLLSDRFSAERPKGSFSTLEIQRTEQGDSAMYLCASSRGQGDGYTFGSGTRLTVV.

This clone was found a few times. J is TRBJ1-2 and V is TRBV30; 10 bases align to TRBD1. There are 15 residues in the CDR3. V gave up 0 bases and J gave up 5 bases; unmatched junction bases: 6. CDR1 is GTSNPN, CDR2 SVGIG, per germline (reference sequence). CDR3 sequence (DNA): TGTGCCTGGAGTGTAGGGACAGGGGAATCGTATGGCTACACCTTC. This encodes CAWSVGTGESYGYTF.

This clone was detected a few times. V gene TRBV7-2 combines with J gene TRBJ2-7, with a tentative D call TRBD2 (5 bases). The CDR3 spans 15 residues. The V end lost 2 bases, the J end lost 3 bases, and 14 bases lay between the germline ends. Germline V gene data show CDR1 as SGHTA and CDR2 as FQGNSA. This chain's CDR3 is CASSLSSVADYEQYF. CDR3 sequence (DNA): TGTGCCAGCAGCTTAAGTAGCGTTGCAGACTACGAGCAGTACTTC.

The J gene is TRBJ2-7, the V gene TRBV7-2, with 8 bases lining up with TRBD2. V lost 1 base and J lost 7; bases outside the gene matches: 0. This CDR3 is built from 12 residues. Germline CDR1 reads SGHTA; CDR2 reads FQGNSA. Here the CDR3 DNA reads TGTGCCAGCAGCTTAGGCGGGAGGGAGCAGTACTTC. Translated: CASSLGGREQYF.

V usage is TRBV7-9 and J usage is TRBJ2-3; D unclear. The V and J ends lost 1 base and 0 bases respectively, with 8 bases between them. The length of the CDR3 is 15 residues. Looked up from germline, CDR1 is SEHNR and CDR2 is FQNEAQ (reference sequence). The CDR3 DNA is TGTGCCAGCAGCTTAGGATCGACTAGCACAGATACGCAGTATTTT. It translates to CASSLGSTSTDTQYF.

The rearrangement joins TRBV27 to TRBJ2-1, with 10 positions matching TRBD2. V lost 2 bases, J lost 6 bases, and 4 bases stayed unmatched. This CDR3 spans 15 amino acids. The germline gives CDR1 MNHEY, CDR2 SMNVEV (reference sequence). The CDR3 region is CASSLASGSVNEQFF. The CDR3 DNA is TGTGCCAGCAGTTTAGCTAGCGGGAGCGTCAATGAGCAGTTCTTC.

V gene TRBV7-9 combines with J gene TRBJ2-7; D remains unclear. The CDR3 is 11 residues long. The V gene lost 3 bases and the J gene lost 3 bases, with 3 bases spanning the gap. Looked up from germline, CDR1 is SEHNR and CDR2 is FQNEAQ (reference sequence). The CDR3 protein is CASSFHYEQYF. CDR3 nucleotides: TGTGCCAGCAGCTTTCACTACGAGCAGTACTTC. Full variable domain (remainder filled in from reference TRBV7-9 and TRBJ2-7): DTGVSQNPRHKITKRGQNVTFRCDPISEHNRLYWYRQTLGQGPEFLTYFQNEAQLEKSRLLSDRFSAERPKGSFSTLEIQRTEQGDSAMYLCASSFHYEQYFGPGTRLTVT.

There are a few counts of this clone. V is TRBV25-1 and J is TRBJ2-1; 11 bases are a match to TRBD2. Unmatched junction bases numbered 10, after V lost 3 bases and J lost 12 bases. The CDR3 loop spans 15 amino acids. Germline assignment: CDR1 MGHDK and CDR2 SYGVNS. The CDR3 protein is CASSEPGLAALGQFF. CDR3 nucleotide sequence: TGTGCCAGCAGTGAGCCGGGACTAGCGGCCCTTGGGCAGTTCTTC.

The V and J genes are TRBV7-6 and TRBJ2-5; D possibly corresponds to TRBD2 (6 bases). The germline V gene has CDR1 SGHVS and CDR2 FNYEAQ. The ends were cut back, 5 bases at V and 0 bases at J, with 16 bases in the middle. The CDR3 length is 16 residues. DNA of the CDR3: TGTGCCAGCAGCCCACCACTGCGGGGTTACCAAGAGACCCAGTACTTC. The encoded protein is CASSPPLRGYQETQYF.

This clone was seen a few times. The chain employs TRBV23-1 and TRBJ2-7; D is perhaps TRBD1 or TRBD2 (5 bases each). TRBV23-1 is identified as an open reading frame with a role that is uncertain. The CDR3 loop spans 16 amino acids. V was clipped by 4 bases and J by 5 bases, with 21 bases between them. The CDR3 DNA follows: TGCGCCAGCAGTCTCGCCAAAGGGACGTTGTCGGACGAGCAGTACTTC. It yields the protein CASSLAKGTLSDEQYF.

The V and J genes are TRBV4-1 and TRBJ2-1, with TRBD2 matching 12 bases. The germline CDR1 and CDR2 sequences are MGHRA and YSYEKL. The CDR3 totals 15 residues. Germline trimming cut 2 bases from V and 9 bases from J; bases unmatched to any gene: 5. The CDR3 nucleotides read TGCGCCAGCAGCCAACCGACTAGCGGGAGTAGTGAGCAGTTCTTC. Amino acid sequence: CASSQPTSGSSEQFF.

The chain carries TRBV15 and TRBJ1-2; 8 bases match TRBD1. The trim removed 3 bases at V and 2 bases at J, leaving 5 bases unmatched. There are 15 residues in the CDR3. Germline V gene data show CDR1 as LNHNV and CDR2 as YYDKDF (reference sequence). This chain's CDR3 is CATSRERTGNYGYTF. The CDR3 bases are TGTGCCACCAGCAGGGAAAGGACAGGGAACTATGGCTACACCTTC.

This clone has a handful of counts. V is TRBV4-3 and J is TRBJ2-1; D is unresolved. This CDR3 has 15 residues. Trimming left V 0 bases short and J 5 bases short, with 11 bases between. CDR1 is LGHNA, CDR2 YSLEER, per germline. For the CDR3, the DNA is TGCGCCAGCAGCCAAGAACCCGATTGGCACAATGAGCAGTTCTTC. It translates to CASSQEPDWHNEQFF.

This CDR3 is CASSLALGGETQYF. DNA for the CDR3: TGCGCCAGCAGCCTGGCCCTGGGAGGAGAGACCCAGTACTTC. The chain recombines TRBV5-1 with TRBJ2-5; maybe TRBD2 (6 bases). Looked up from germline, CDR1 is SGHRS and CDR2 is YFSETQ. Trimming removed 4 bases at V and 4 bases at J, with 14 bases between. This CDR3 region has 14 residues.

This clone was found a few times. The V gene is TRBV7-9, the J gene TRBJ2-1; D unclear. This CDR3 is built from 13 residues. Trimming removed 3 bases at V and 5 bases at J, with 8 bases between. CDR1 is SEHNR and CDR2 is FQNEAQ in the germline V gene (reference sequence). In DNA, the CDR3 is TGTGCCAGCAGCTTTAGTGTCAACAATGAGCAGTTCTTC. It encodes CASSFSVNNEQFF.

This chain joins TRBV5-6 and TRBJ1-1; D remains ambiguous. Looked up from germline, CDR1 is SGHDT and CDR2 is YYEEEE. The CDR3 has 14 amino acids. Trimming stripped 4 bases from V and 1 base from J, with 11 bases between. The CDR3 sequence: CASSGRAGNTEAFF. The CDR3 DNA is TGTGCCAGCAGCGGGAGGGCAGGGAACACTGAAGCTTTCTTT. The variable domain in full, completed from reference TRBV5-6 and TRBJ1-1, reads DAGVTQSPTHLIKTRGQQVTLRCSPKSGHDTVSWYQQALGQGPQFIFQYYEEEERQRGNFPDRFSGHQFPNYSSELNVNALLLGDSALYLCASSGRAGNTEAFFGQGTRLTVV.